A single sample gave rise to the 9 T cell receptor beta chains below, sequenced in a study of blood T cells in healthy people across ages. Next came a second PCR, run for about 6 to 12 cycles, which used a sample-barcoded 5' primer along with a J-beta primer mix. TCRdb reprocessed the 5' RACE reads via MiXCR and lists one record per CDR3 protein. This sample has about 970,000 distinct CDR3 sequences, with roughly 51% found just once. The specimen sequenced was blood. The receptors originated from a woman aged 55 to 70 in good health.

This clonotype was seen once. The rearrangement uses TRBV7-9 and TRBJ2-5, with 13 bases matching TRBD2. The junction had 10 bases not matched to a gene; V was cut back by 4 bases and J by 11 bases. The length of the CDR3 is 15 residues. The germline V gene encodes CDR1 SEHNR and CDR2 FQNEAQ (reference sequence). CDR3 region: CASSSSRLAGGLQYF. In DNA, the CDR3 is TGTGCCAGCAGCTCCTCGAGACTAGCGGGAGGTTTGCAGTACTTC.

The table lists this clonotype with a few counts. V is TRBV5-6 and J is TRBJ2-7, with D possibly being TRBD1 or TRBD2 (6 bases each). Germline CDR1 reads SGHDT; CDR2 reads YYEEEE. V lost 4 bases and J lost 9, with 23 bases in between. The CDR3 is made up of 15 amino acids. The CDR3 here is CASSPMRGYFSGQYF. CDR3 bases: TGTGCCAGCAGCCCCATGAGGGGGTACTTTAGCGGGCAGTACTTC.

This rearrangement joins TRBV14 to TRBJ2-1; TRBD2 agrees at 9 bases. Losses at the gene ends were 4 bases for V and 8 bases for J; bases not matched to a gene: 9. This CDR3 has 15 residues. CDR1 and CDR2 from the germline V gene are SGHDN and FVKESK. This CDR3 reads CASSRGSGRIHEQFF. Written as DNA, the CDR3 is TGTGCCAGCAGCCGGGGTAGCGGGAGAATCCATGAGCAGTTCTTC.

This sequence joins TRBV20-1 and TRBJ1-5; D remains ambiguous. CDR3 length: 14 residues. The germline V and J ends were trimmed by 4 bases and 4 bases, with 14 bases remaining between them. CDR1 DFQATT and CDR2 SNEGSKA come from the germline V gene (reference sequence). In DNA form, the CDR3 reads TGCAGTGCTAACCGGAACGGAAGAAATCAGCCCCAGCATTTT. Translating it yields CSANRNGRNQPQHF.

This clonotype was counted many times. The chain has TRBV29-1 and TRBJ2-7; D may match TRBD1 or TRBD2 (5 bases each). Germline CDR1 reads SQVTM; CDR2 reads ANQGSEA. Deletions cut 7 bases from V and 1 base from J, with 11 bases between. The CDR3 loop spans 12 amino acids. CDR3 DNA: TGCAGCGCCCGGGACGAGTCCTACGAGCAGTACTTC. Its protein is CSARDESYEQYF.

This clonotype came up a few times. J is TRBJ2-7 and V is TRBV24-1, with D possibly being TRBD1 (7 bases). Germline-derived CDR1 and CDR2 are KGHDR and SFDVKD. V lost 5 bases and J 3 bases, leaving 19 bases between the germline ends. The CDR3 loop spans 16 amino acids. This CDR3 reads CATSGGGGFSVYEQYF. As DNA, the CDR3 is TGTGCCACCAGTGGTGGAGGGGGCTTTTCTGTCTACGAGCAGTACTTC.

CDR3 loop: CSARATVYYGYTF. In DNA, the CDR3 is TGCAGTGCTAGAGCGACTGTCTACTATGGCTACACCTTC. This chain links TRBV20-1 with TRBJ1-2, with D unclear. Germline lookup yields CDR1 DFQATT and CDR2 SNEGSKA (reference sequence). The CDR3 runs to 13 residues. Trimming stripped 1 base from V and 3 bases from J, with 9 bases between.

A remark on this clonotype: At one end the junction does not follow the germline gene, possibly because of a read error. DNA of the CDR3: TGTGCCAGCAGCGTAGAACAGAAAAACATTCAGTACTTC. Protein product: CASSVEQKNIQYF. The chain joins TRBV11-2 to TRBJ2-4; no firm D call. CDR3 length: 13 amino acids. Germline values: CDR1 SGHAT, CDR2 FQNNGV.

This rearrangement joins TRBV9 to TRBJ2-5; D might be TRBD1 or TRBD2, each matching 6 bases. From germline, CDR1 is SGDLS and CDR2 YYNGEE. The CDR3 is 17 amino acids. Between the trimmed V and J ends, which lost 4 bases and 1 base, there was a span of 20 bases. The CDR3 DNA sequence: TGTGCCAGCAGCCCTATGAGGGGGGCCGACCGCCAAGAGACCCAGTACTTC. Translated, it gives CASSPMRGADRQETQYF.